Each of the 18 T cell receptor beta chains below was sequenced from the same sample in a study of cytomegalovirus exposure and HLA in healthy donors. It was with 60 Vbeta and 13 Jbeta primers that the PCR ran. Only in-frame clones appear in the TCRdb table, and some are missing; sequencing was by immunoSEQ multiplex PCR. The sample yields about 82,000 clones, 60% to 85% seen once. The sequencing input was PBMCs. The receptors here all came from a male donor in good health and CMV-seropositive.

This clone was recorded only once. This sequence joins TRBV19 and TRBJ2-7, with D tentatively TRBD1 (6 bases). This CDR3 is built from 15 residues. V lost 6 bases and J lost 2, with 17 bases in between. The germline CDR1 and CDR2 sequences are LNHDA and SQIVND (reference sequence). The DNA of the CDR3 is TGTGCCAGTAGGACCCAGGACAGCCTCCCCTACGAGCAGTACTTC. Translating it yields CASRTQDSLPYEQYF. Full variable domain (remainder filled in from reference TRBV19 and TRBJ2-7): DGGITQSPKYLFRKEGQNVTLSCEQNLNHDAMYWYRQDPGQGLRLIYYSQIVNDFQKGDIAEGYSVSREKKESFPLTVTSAQKNPTAFYLCASRTQDSLPYEQYFGPGTRLTVT.

Of note for this clone: A single base separates this from a much larger clone, so it may be a read error. The CDR3 coding sequence is TGTGCCAGCAGCTTAAACGATCAGGGGATGCTTGGCTACACCTTC. This translates into CASSLNDQGMLGYTF. The rearrangement links TRBV7-6 to TRBJ1-2; D is perhaps TRBD1 (6 bases). Looked up from germline, CDR1 is SGHVS and CDR2 is FNYEAQ. V gave up 2 bases and J gave up 7 bases, with 17 bases separating them. The CDR3 contains 15 residues.

The V call is TRBV7-9, the J call TRBJ1-1, with D tentatively TRBD1 (5 bases). Trimming pared 3 bases from V and 5 bases from J, leaving 16 bases between. The CDR3 is made up of 15 amino acids. Germline lookup yields CDR1 SEHNR and CDR2 FQNEAQ (reference sequence). The CDR3 bases are TGTGCCAGCAGCTTTGTATCAGGGCAAGTTACTGAAGCTTTCTTT. Amino acid sequence: CASSFVSGQVTEAFF.

Turning to this clone: A junction end diverges from the germline sequence, so it may reflect a read error. The chain joins TRBV5-1 to TRBJ1-1; 7 bases agree with TRBD1. The CDR3 is 14 amino acids. Germline values: CDR1 SGHRS, CDR2 YFSETQ. In nucleotides, the CDR3 is TGCGTCAGCAGCATAGACAGGGACAACACTGAAGCTTTCTTT. Protein sequence: CVSSIDRDNTEAFF.

Points on this clone: A junction boundary mismatches the germline segment, possibly from a read error. This sequence joins TRBV15 and TRBJ1-5; D not certain. From germline, CDR1 is LNHNV and CDR2 YYDKDF (reference sequence). CDR3 length equals 15 residues. CDR3 bases: TGTGCCACCAGCAGAGATGGGTATAGCAATCAGTCCCAGCATTTT. Translation gives CATSRDGYSNQSQHF.

This clone appeared a single time. The chain carries TRBV7-9 and TRBJ1-1, with 9 bases identical to TRBD1. The V gene end was trimmed by 5 bases and the J gene end by 1 base; junction bases not matched to a gene: 8. This CDR3 is 16 amino acids long. Per the germline V gene, CDR1 is SEHNR and CDR2 is FQNEAQ (reference sequence). The CDR3 DNA reads TGTGCCAGCAGCACCTACAGGGGGCGGGGGAACACTGAAGCTTTCTTT. Amino acid sequence: CASSTYRGRGNTEAFF.

This clone was recorded once. The V and J genes are TRBV5-4 and TRBJ2-5; TRBD1 agrees at 8 bases. There are 14 residues in the CDR3. Germline V gene lookup returns CDR1 SGHNT and CDR2 YYREEE (reference sequence). V was clipped by 3 bases and J by 5 bases; unmatched bases: 6. The CDR3 nucleotides read TGTGCCAGCAGCTCGCAGGGGGCGAGTGAGACCCAGTACTTC. Its protein product is CASSSQGASETQYF.

The gene calls are TRBV10-3 and TRBJ2-7, with 9 bases matching TRBD1. Germline CDR1 reads ENHRY; CDR2 reads SYGVKD. Trimming at V came to 1 base and at J to 5 bases, leaving 3 bases not matched to a gene. The CDR3 is 14 residues long. The CDR3: CAISEYRDRDEQYF. CDR3 coding DNA: TGTGCCATCAGTGAGTACCGGGACAGGGACGAGCAGTACTTC.

This chain connects TRBV4-2 to TRBJ2-3; 7 bases are shared with TRBD2. CDR1 is LGHNA and CDR2 is YNFKEQ in the germline V gene. The J segment lost 1 base and the V segment lost 0 bases, leaving 1 base of the junction unmatched. This CDR3 contains 15 residues. The CDR3 reads CASSQELAGTDTQYF. The CDR3 DNA reads as TGTGCCAGCAGCCAAGAGCTAGCGGGCACAGATACGCAGTATTTT.

This clone was counted between two and nine times. The V and J genes are TRBV5-1 and TRBJ1-1; 9 nucleotides agree with TRBD1. The CDR3 has 14 amino acids. V lost 4 bases and J lost 1; bases outside the gene matches: 2. The germline gives CDR1 SGHRS, CDR2 YFSETQ. The CDR3 DNA follows: TGCGCCAGCAGCGTGGACAGGGGGAACACTGAAGCTTTCTTT. Translating gives CASSVDRGNTEAFF.

This chain uses TRBV7-9 with TRBJ1-4, with D possibly TRBD1 on 6 matching bases. This CDR3 spans 13 amino acids. Germline loops: CDR1 SEHNR, CDR2 FQNEAQ (reference sequence). Trimming took 11 bases from V and 7 from J, leaving 17 bases between them. In DNA, the CDR3 is TGTGCCGGTTCGACAGGTTCGGGTGAAAAACTGTTTTTT. Amino acids: CAGSTGSGEKLFF.

V usage is TRBV6-5 and J usage is TRBJ2-3, with 7 bases lining up with TRBD1. The trim removed 4 bases at V and 2 bases at J, leaving 3 bases unmatched. The CDR3 covers 14 residues. Germline V gene sequence: CDR1 MNHEY, CDR2 SVGAGI. The DNA for the CDR3 is TGTGCCAGCAGTTTGGGACAGCTCACAGATACGCAGTATTTT. Translating gives CASSLGQLTDTQYF.

The chain joins TRBV29-1 to TRBJ1-2; no definite D call. Germline-derived CDR1 and CDR2 are SQVTM and ANQGSEA. The CDR3 runs to 14 residues. The ends were cut back, 0 bases at V and 5 bases at J, with 13 bases in the middle. For the CDR3, the DNA is TGCAGCGTTGAAGATCAATCTTCCGGTTATGGCTACACCTTC. It encodes CSVEDQSSGYGYTF.

The chain uses TRBV28 and TRBJ2-5; TRBD1 matches 8 bases. V lost 5 bases and J lost 5; bases outside the gene matches: 7. CDR1 MDHEN and CDR2 SYDVKM come from the germline V gene. The CDR3 has 14 residues. CDR3: CASSTTGAGETQYF. CDR3 coding DNA: TGTGCCAGCAGTACGACAGGGGCAGGCGAGACCCAGTACTTC.

This clone was observed a handful of times. The chain employs TRBV19 and TRBJ1-1, with TRBD1 matching 8 bases. This CDR3 region has 15 residues. V dropped 5 bases and J dropped 3; count of bases not matched to a gene: 8. From germline, CDR1 is LNHDA and CDR2 SQIVND (reference sequence). The CDR3 nucleotides are TGTGCCAGTAGTCCAACAGGGGGGGGGTACACTGAAGCTTTCTTT. It encodes CASSPTGGGYTEAFF. Variable domain in full (rest from reference TRBV19 and TRBJ1-1): DGGITQSPKYLFRKEGQNVTLSCEQNLNHDAMYWYRQDPGQGLRLIYYSQIVNDFQKGDIAEGYSVSREKKESFPLTVTSAQKNPTAFYLCASSPTGGGYTEAFFGQGTRLTVV.

The chain is built from TRBV11-2 and TRBJ1-2; D might be TRBD1 (6 bases). V was shortened by 5 bases and J by 8 bases, with 21 bases between the two germline ends. The CDR3 spans 15 residues. CDR1 and CDR2 from the germline V gene are SGHAT and FQNNGV. CDR3 in amino acids: CASSPTWGGPGGYTF. CDR3 coding DNA: TGTGCCAGCAGCCCGACCTGGGGGGGGCCGGGGGGCTACACCTTC.

The chain carries TRBV28 and TRBJ2-7; D gene unclear. Germline lookup yields CDR1 MDHEN and CDR2 SYDVKM. The CDR3 consists of 13 residues. Trimming cost V 3 bases and J 2 bases, with 8 bases left between them. CDR3 loop: CASSFFGPYEQYF. CDR3 in DNA: TGTGCCAGCAGTTTTTTTGGCCCCTACGAGCAGTACTTC.

The rearrangement uses TRBV7-2 and TRBJ1-4; D remains unclear. Germline CDR1 and CDR2: SGHTA and FQGNSA. Trimming removed 0 bases from V and 4 bases from J, with 12 bases in between. The CDR3 runs 16 residues. The CDR3 spells CASSLALAGDNEKLFF. CDR3 in DNA: TGTGCCAGCAGCTTAGCGCTGGCGGGTGATAATGAAAAACTGTTTTTT.